This record looks at one T cell receptor beta chain sequence and its context. Its antigen is currently unknown. PCR was performed a second time for about 7 to 11 cycles using a sample-barcoded 5' primer and a J-beta primer mix. One entry per CDR3 protein results from TCRdb running MiXCR on the 5' RACE reads. This sample has about 1.7 million distinct CDR3 sequences, with 28% found just once. The data originate from a study of blood T cells in healthy people across ages. Findings and caveats of the study: Correlation between TCR beta diversity and naive T cell percentage was strong.

The sequence was obtained from a woman in her twenties or thirties in good health. Sequencing was carried out using blood.

The CDR3 region is CASSFASGRSKNEQFF. For the CDR3, the DNA is TGTGCCAGCAGCTTTGCTAGCGGGAGGTCAAAGAATGAGCAGTTCTTC. This chain joins TRBV14 and TRBJ2-1; 11 bases line up with TRBD2. Trimming at V came to 5 bases and at J to 7 bases, leaving 10 bases not matched to a gene. The CDR3 covers 16 residues. The germline V gene encodes CDR1 SGHDN and CDR2 FVKESK.